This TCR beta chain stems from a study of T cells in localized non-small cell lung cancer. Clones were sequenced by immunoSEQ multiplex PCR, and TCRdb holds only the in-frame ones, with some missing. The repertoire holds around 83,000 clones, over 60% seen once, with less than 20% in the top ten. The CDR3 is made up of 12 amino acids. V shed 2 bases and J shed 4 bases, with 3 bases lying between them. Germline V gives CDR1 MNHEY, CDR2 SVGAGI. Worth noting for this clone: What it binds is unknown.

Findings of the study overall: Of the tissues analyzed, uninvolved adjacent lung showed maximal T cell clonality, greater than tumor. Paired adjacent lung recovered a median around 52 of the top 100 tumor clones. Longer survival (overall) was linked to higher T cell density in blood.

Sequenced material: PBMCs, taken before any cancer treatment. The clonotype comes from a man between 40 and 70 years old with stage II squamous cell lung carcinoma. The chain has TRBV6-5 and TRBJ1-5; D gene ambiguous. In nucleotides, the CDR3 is TGTGCCAGCAGTTACCGGAATCAGCCCCAGCATTTT. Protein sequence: CASSYRNQPQHF.